The 8 T cell receptor beta chains below all came from one sample that was sequenced in a study of cytomegalovirus exposure and HLA in healthy donors (dated by TCRdb to the late 2010s). To prepare the library, the immunoSEQ multiplex PCR assay was applied. TCRdb obtained this table from immuneACCESS and retained in-frame rearrangements with V and J assigned. These tables miss some clones; where compared with another copy, unresolved V genes account for less than half of the shortfall, and the remainder is unexplained. The table for this sample lists 130,000 to 150,000 clones; around 90% of them were counted only once. The top ten clonotypes cover roughly 7.7% of the sample. Sequencing input: PBMCs. All receptors derive from a woman aged 18-30 years in good health and CMV-seropositive.

The chain links TRBV4-3 to TRBJ1-2; D remains unclear. In germline, CDR1 is LGHNA, CDR2 YSLEER. The V gene lost 0 bases and the J gene lost 6 bases, with 11 bases spanning the gap. The CDR3 totals 14 residues. The CDR3 reads CASSQDLYGDGYTF. CDR3 DNA sequence: TGCGCCAGCAGCCAAGATCTCTACGGGGATGGCTACACCTTC.

The chain couples TRBV4-3 to TRBJ1-2; no clear D gene. The CDR3 is made up of 16 amino acids. V was trimmed by 0 bases and J by 4 bases, leaving 15 bases between them. Germline V gives CDR1 LGHNA, CDR2 YSLEER. The CDR3 loop is CASSQDIAGKGYGYTF. Written as DNA, the CDR3 is TGCGCCAGCAGCCAAGACATAGCGGGGAAAGGCTATGGCTACACCTTC.

The rearrangement uses TRBV4-1 and TRBJ1-2; D perhaps matches TRBD1 (5 bases). V was shortened by 3 bases and J by 4 bases, with 15 bases between the two germline ends. From germline, CDR1 is MGHRA and CDR2 YSYEKL. The CDR3 sequence is 15 residues long. The CDR3 DNA follows: TGCGCCAGCAGCCACCTGGACCCAAGGGGCTATGGCTACACCTTC. Translation gives CASSHLDPRGYGYTF.

V usage is TRBV5-1 and J usage is TRBJ1-2; no definite D call. In germline, CDR1 is SGHRS, CDR2 YFSETQ. This CDR3 spans 13 amino acids. Trimming cost V 0 bases and J 8 bases, with 11 bases left between them. CDR3 sequence: CASSLDGGQGYTF. The CDR3 bases are TGCGCCAGCAGCTTGGATGGAGGGCAAGGCTACACCTTC.

The rearrangement joins TRBV5-8 to TRBJ1-4; D remains unclear. With 0 bases removed from V and 3 bases from J, the gap between germline ends came to 9 bases. CDR1 and CDR2 from the germline V gene are SGHTS and YDEGEE. The CDR3 has 15 residues. The CDR3 sequence: CASSLAPAPNEKLFF. The CDR3 coding sequence is TGTGCCAGCAGCTTGGCCCCAGCGCCTAATGAAAAACTGTTTTTT.

CDR3 sequence (DNA): TGTGCCAGTAGTATAGATCGGACAGGGGTCACCGGGGAGCTGTTTTTT. Its translation: CASSIDRTGVTGELFF. V usage is TRBV19 and J usage is TRBJ2-2; TRBD1 aligns across 9 bases. The germline V gene encodes CDR1 LNHDA and CDR2 SQIVND (reference sequence). The CDR3 totals 16 residues. J was trimmed by 4 bases and V by 0 bases; bases with no gene match: 3.

The chain recombines TRBV10-3 with TRBJ1-2; D is unclear. V was cut by 2 bases and J by 5 bases, with 15 bases left in between. The CDR3 has 15 residues. Germline CDR1 is ENHRY and CDR2 is SYGVKD. The CDR3 region is CAISEEPGGLYGYTF. The CDR3 DNA reads as TGTGCCATCAGTGAGGAGCCCGGAGGCTTATATGGCTACACCTTC.

The chain is built from TRBV23-1 and TRBJ2-7; D ambiguous. TRBV23-1 is given ORF status, its function remaining uncertain. V was clipped by 11 bases and J by 1 base, with 12 bases between them. CDR3 length: 12 amino acids. CDR3 sequence: CARYHSSYEQYF. For the CDR3, the DNA is TGCGCCCGATATCACAGTTCCTACGAGCAGTACTTC.